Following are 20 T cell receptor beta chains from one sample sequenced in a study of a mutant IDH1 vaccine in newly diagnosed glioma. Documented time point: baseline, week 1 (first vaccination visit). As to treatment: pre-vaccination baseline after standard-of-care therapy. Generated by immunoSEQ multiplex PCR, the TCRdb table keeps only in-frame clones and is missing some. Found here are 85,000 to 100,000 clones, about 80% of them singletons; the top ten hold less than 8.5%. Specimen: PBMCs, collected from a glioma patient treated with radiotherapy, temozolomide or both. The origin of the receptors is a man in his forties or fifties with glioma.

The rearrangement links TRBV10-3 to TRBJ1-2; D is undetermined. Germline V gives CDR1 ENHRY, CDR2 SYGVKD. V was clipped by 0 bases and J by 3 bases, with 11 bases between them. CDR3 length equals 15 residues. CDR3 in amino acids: CAISESRQIHYGYTF. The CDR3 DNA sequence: TGTGCCATCAGTGAGTCGCGGCAGATTCACTATGGCTACACCTTC.

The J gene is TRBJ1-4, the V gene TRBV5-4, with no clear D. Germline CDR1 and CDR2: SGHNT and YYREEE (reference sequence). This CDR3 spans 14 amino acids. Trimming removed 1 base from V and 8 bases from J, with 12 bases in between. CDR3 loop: CASSLPGMGEKLFF. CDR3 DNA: TGTGCCAGCAGCTTGCCGGGAATGGGGGAAAAACTGTTTTTT.

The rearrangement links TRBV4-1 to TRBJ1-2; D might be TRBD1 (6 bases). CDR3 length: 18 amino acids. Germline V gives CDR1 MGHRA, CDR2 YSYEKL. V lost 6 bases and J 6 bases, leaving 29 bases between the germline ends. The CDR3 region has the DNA TGCGCCAGCAGGGGGGCCTCTACCAGGCGTCGCGACGCTGATGGCTACACCTTC. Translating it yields CASRGASTRRRDADGYTF.

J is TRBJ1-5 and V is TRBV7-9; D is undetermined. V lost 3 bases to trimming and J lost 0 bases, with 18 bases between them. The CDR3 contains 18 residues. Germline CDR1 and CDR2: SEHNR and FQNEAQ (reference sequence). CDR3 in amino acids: CASSFSFLKRYSNQPQHF. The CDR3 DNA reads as TGTGCCAGCAGCTTTTCTTTTCTAAAGCGGTATAGCAATCAGCCCCAGCATTTT.

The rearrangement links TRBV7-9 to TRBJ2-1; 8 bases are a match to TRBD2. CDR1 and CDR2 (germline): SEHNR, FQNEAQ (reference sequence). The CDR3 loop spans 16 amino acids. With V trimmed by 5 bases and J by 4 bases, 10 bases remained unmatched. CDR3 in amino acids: CASSASTSALYNEQFF. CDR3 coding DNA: TGTGCCAGCAGCGCCTCGACTAGCGCTCTTTACAATGAGCAGTTCTTC.

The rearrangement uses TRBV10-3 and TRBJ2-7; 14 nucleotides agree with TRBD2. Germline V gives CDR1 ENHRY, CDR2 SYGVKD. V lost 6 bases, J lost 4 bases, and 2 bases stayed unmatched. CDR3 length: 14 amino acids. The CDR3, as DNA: TGTGCCATCAGGACTAGCGGGGGGGAATACGAGCAGTACTTC. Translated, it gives CAIRTSGGEYEQYF.

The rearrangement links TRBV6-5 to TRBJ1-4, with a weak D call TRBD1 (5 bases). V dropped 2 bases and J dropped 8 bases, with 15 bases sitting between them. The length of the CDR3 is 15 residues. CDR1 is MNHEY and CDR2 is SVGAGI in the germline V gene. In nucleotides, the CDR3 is TGTGCCAGCAGTTACGGGGGGACGCCTCGAGAAAAACTGTTTTTT. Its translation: CASSYGGTPREKLFF.

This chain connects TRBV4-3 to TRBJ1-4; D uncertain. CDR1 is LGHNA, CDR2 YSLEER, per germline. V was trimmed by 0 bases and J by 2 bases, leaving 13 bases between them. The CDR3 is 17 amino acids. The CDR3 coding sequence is TGCGCCAGCAGCCAAGATATGGTGGGGTTCACTAATGAAAAACTGTTTTTT. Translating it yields CASSQDMVGFTNEKLFF.

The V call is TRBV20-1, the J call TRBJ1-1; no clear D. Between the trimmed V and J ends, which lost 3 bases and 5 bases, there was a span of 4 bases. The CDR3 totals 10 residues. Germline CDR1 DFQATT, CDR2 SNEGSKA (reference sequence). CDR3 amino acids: CSASTTEAFF. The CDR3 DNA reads TGCAGTGCTAGTACTACTGAAGCTTTCTTT.

The CDR3 is CASSTEAFF. CDR3 bases: TGTGCCAGCAGCACTGAAGCTTTCTTT. The rearrangement links TRBV6-6 to TRBJ1-1; unclear D gene. This CDR3 contains 9 residues. The ends were cut back, 6 bases at V and 4 bases at J, with 0 bases in the middle. The germline V gene encodes CDR1 MNHNY and CDR2 SVGAGI (reference sequence).

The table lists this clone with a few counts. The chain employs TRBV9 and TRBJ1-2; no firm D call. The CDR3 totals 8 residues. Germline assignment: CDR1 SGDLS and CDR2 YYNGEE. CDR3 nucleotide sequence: TGTCCAGGCAACGGCTACACCTTC. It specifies CPGNGYTF.

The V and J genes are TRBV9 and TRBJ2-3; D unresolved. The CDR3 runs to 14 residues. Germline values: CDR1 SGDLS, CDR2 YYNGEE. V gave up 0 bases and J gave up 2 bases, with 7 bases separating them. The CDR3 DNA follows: TGTGCCAGCAGCGTAGAGGGCGACACAGATACGCAGTATTTT. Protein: CASSVEGDTDTQYF.

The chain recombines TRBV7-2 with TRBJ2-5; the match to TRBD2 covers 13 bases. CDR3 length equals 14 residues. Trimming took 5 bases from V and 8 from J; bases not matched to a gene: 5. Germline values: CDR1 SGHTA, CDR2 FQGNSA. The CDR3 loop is CASSPGTSGATQYF. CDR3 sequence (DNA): TGTGCCAGCAGCCCAGGGACTAGCGGGGCTACCCAGTACTTC.

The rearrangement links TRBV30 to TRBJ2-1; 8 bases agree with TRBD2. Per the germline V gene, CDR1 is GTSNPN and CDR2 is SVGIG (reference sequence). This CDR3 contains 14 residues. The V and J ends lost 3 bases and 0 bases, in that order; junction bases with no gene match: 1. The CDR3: CAWSSGSSYNEQFF. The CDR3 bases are TGTGCCTGGAGCAGCGGGAGCTCCTACAATGAGCAGTTCTTC.

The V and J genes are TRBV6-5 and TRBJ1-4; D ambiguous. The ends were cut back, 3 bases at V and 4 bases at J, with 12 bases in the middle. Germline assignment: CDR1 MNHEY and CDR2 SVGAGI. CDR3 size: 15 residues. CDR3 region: CASSYVGGVNEKLFF. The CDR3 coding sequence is TGTGCCAGCAGTTATGTCGGCGGAGTTAATGAAAAACTGTTTTTT.

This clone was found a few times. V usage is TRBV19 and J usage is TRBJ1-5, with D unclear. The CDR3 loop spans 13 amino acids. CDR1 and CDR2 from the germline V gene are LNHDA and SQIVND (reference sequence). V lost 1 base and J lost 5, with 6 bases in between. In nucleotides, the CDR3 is TGTGCCAGTAGTATAGGAGGTGATCAGCCCCAGCATTTT. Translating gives CASSIGGDQPQHF.

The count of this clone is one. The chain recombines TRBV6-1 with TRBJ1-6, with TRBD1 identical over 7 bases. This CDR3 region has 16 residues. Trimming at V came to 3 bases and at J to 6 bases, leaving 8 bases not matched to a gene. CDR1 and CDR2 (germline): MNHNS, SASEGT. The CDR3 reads CASSETGRGFNSPLHF. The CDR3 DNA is TGTGCCAGCAGTGAGACAGGGAGAGGCTTTAATTCACCCCTCCACTTT.

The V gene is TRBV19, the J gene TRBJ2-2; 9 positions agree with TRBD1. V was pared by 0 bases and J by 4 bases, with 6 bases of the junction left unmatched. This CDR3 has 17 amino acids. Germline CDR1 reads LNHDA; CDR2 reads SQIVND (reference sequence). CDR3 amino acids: CASSIDLGQGVTGELFF. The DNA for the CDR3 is TGTGCCAGTAGTATAGACTTGGGACAGGGAGTCACCGGGGAGCTGTTTTTT.

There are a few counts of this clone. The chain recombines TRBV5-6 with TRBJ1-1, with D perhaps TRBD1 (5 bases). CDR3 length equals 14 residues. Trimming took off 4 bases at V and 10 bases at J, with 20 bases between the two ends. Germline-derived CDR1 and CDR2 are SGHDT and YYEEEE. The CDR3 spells CASSLTGRHDGAFF. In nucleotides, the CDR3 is TGTGCCAGCAGCCTTACAGGACGCCACGACGGAGCTTTCTTT.

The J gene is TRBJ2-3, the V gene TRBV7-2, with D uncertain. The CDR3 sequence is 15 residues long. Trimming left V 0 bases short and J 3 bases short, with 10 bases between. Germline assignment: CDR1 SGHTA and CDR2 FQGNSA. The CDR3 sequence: CASSLAGSATDTQYF. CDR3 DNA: TGTGCCAGCAGCTTAGCGGGAAGTGCTACAGATACGCAGTATTTT.